A single sample gave rise to the 18 T cell receptor beta chains below, sequenced in a study of graft-versus-host responses after intestinal transplantation. These receptors have no identified antigens. The table came from immunoSEQ multiplex PCR; TCRdb's copy has only in-frame clones and leaves some out. The profile shows about 78,000 clones, around 87% of them singletons. The sequencing used unstimulated CD8+ T cells sorted from spleen or lymph node cells, collected before transplant. All receptors derive from a human donor who was the organ donor for an intestinal transplant.

This clone was picked up a small number of times. This chain joins TRBV28 and TRBJ1-6, with D perhaps TRBD1 (6 bases). Between the trimmed V and J ends, which lost 7 bases and 6 bases, there was a span of 10 bases. The CDR3 consists of 13 residues. Germline CDR1 MDHEN, CDR2 SYDVKM. The CDR3 DNA reads as TGTGCCAGCACAACAGGGTTTAATTCACCCCTCCACTTT. It yields the protein CASTTGFNSPLHF.

The sample holds a few counts of this clone. The rearrangement links TRBV4-1 to TRBJ2-7, with D possibly being TRBD1 (6 bases). This CDR3 has 13 amino acids. Germline lookup yields CDR1 MGHRA and CDR2 YSYEKL. The germline V and J ends were trimmed by 0 bases and 3 bases, with 6 bases remaining between them. DNA of the CDR3: TGCGCCAGCAGCCAAGAAGGGGGCTACGAGCAGTACGTC. Protein: CASSQEGGYEQYV.

The chain employs TRBV2 and TRBJ2-5; 12 bases map to TRBD2. J was trimmed by 4 bases and V by 10 bases; bases with no gene match: 7. The CDR3 runs 14 residues. Looked up from germline, CDR1 is SNHLY and CDR2 is FYNNEI. CDR3 amino acids: CATILAGGPETQYF. CDR3 DNA sequence: TGTGCCACCATCCTAGCGGGGGGGCCAGAGACCCAGTACTTC.

This clone was detected a few times. This rearrangement joins TRBV5-6 to TRBJ2-7; TRBD2 might be the D (5 bases). Trimming shortened V by 0 bases and J by 2 bases, and 9 bases separated the two germline ends. Per the germline V gene, CDR1 is SGHDT and CDR2 is YYEEEE. The CDR3 loop spans 14 amino acids. The CDR3 is CASSLGGETYEQYV. The DNA of the CDR3 is TGTGCCAGCAGCTTGGGTGGGGAGACCTACGAGCAGTACGTC.

The CDR3, as DNA: TGTGCCAGCAGCTTAATTGGGACAGGGGGTGGCTACACCTTC. Its protein product is CASSLIGTGGGYTF. J is TRBJ1-2 and V is TRBV7-8; the match to TRBD1 covers 11 bases. CDR1 and CDR2 from the germline V gene are SGHVS and FQNEAQ. J lost 7 bases, V lost 2 bases, and 3 bases had no gene match. The length of the CDR3 is 14 residues.

Comment on this clone: Other nucleotide sequences in the sample specify the same CDR3. The chain employs TRBV6-4 and TRBJ2-3; TRBD2 aligns across 10 bases. Germline V gene data show CDR1 as MRHNA and CDR2 as SNTAGT. With 0 bases clipped from V and 3 bases from J, the junction kept 3 bases outside the gene matches. The CDR3 is made up of 16 amino acids. CDR3 sequence (DNA): TGTGCCAGCAGTGACTCAGCGGGGGGGCCGACAGATACGCAGTATTTT. It yields the protein CASSDSAGGPTDTQYF.

The gene calls are TRBV7-3 and TRBJ1-1; D gene ambiguous. This CDR3 is built from 15 residues. Deletions cut 0 bases from V and 0 bases from J, with 8 bases between. Germline V gives CDR1 SGHTA, CDR2 FQGTGA. This CDR3 is CASSLTRNLNTEAFF. The CDR3 DNA reads TGTGCCAGCAGCTTAACGAGGAATTTGAACACTGAAGCTTTCTTT.

The rearrangement joins TRBV7-9 to TRBJ2-1; TRBD2 matches at 11 bases. Germline-derived CDR1 and CDR2 are SEHNR and FQNEAQ (reference sequence). The V segment lost 5 bases and the J segment 5 bases; nucleotides outside the gene matches: 5. CDR3 size: 15 residues. CDR3 residues: CASSPGTSGNNEQFF. The CDR3 DNA follows: TGTGCCAGCAGCCCCGGGACTAGCGGAAACAATGAGCAGTTCTTC.

J is TRBJ1-2 and V is TRBV6-5; 7 bases are a match to TRBD1. The V gene end was trimmed by 6 bases and the J gene end by 4 bases; junction bases not matched to a gene: 8. Per the germline V gene, CDR1 is MNHEY and CDR2 is SVGAGI. This CDR3 region has 14 residues. The CDR3 DNA is TGTGCCAGCAGACAAGGGGGCTGGGGCTATGGCTACACCTTC. Translation gives CASRQGGWGYGYTF.

J is TRBJ1-5 and V is TRBV25-1; a weak D match, TRBD1 (6 bases). This CDR3 region has 14 residues. Between the trimmed V and J ends, which lost 2 bases and 6 bases, there was a span of 11 bases. Germline loops: CDR1 MGHDK, CDR2 SYGVNS. The CDR3, as DNA: TGTGCCAGCAGTGAAACGGGGGGCGGTCAGCCCCAGCATTTT. This gives the protein CASSETGGGQPQHF. Drawing the rest from reference TRBV25-1 and TRBJ1-5, the complete variable domain is EADIYQTPRYLVIGTGKKITLECSQTMGHDKMYWYQQDPGMELHLIHYSYGVNSTEKGDLSSESTVSRIRTEHFPLTLESARPSHTSQYLCASSETGGGQPQHFGDGTRLSIL.

This chain connects TRBV7-8 to TRBJ2-7; D ambiguous. V was cut by 2 bases and J by 1 base, with 9 bases left in between. The CDR3 runs to 14 residues. The germline gives CDR1 SGHVS, CDR2 FQNEAQ. The CDR3 loop is CASSLTTGSYEQYV. CDR3 DNA sequence: TGTGCCAGCAGCTTAACGACTGGATCCTACGAGCAGTACGTC.

The chain is built from TRBV6-5 and TRBJ1-2; maybe TRBD1 (6 bases). CDR1 MNHEY and CDR2 SVGAGI come from the germline V gene. The V and J ends lost 5 bases and 2 bases respectively, with 6 bases between them. The CDR3 has 12 residues. The CDR3 coding sequence is TGTGCCAGCAGTCAGGGGAACTATGGCTACACCTTC. Protein: CASSQGNYGYTF.

The chain has TRBV29-1 and TRBJ1-1, with 10 bases aligning to TRBD1. The germline gives CDR1 SQVTM, CDR2 ANQGSEA. CDR3 length: 14 residues. Germline trimming cut 3 bases from V and 3 bases from J; bases unmatched to any gene: 4. The DNA for the CDR3 is TGCAGCGTTGAGACAGGGGGCAGATACACTGAAGCTTTCTTT. This codes for CSVETGGRYTEAFF.

V gene TRBV9 combines with J gene TRBJ2-2, with a possible D match to TRBD2 (6 bases). Trimming shortened V by 0 bases and J by 4 bases, and 13 bases separated the two germline ends. Germline lookup yields CDR1 SGDLS and CDR2 YYNGEE. The CDR3 extends over 16 amino acids. This CDR3 reads CASSVGRGLGTGELFF. For the CDR3, the DNA is TGTGCCAGCAGCGTAGGGAGGGGACTGGGCACCGGGGAGCTGTTTTTT.

V is TRBV27 and J is TRBJ2-7; 10 bases agree with TRBD1. CDR3 length: 15 residues. Looked up from germline, CDR1 is MNHEY and CDR2 is SMNVEV (reference sequence). V lost 0 bases to trimming and J lost 5 bases; unmatched junction nucleotides: 4. The CDR3 here is CASSLSGTGDHEQYV. The CDR3 coding sequence is TGTGCCAGCAGTTTATCTGGGACAGGGGATCACGAGCAGTACGTC.

The gene calls are TRBV27 and TRBJ1-3, with a possible D match to TRBD1 (6 bases). Trimming stripped 8 bases from V and 3 bases from J, with 20 bases between. The germline CDR1 and CDR2 sequences are MNHEY and SMNVEV (reference sequence). This CDR3 is built from 16 residues. The CDR3 loop reads CASGVLGGAVGNTIYF. CDR3 bases: TGTGCCAGCGGAGTTCTGGGGGGGGCAGTTGGAAACACCATATATTTT.

This clone has just one count. The genes are TRBV9 and TRBJ2-1; TRBD1 matches at 8 bases. The CDR3 is made up of 16 amino acids. Germline V gene lookup returns CDR1 SGDLS and CDR2 YYNGEE. With V trimmed by 0 bases and J by 10 bases, 12 bases remained unmatched. Here the CDR3 reads CASSVEVGRQGHEQFF. CDR3 DNA sequence: TGTGCCAGCAGCGTAGAGGTCGGGCGACAGGGGCACGAGCAGTTCTTC.

The CDR3: CASCEEGASNQPQHF. CDR3 in DNA: TGTGCCAGCTGCGAGGAAGGGGCGAGCAATCAGCCCCAGCATTTT. The rearrangement uses TRBV2 and TRBJ1-5; TRBD1 might be the D (5 bases). The CDR3 spans 15 residues. V was pared by 8 bases and J by 1 base, with 15 bases between. In germline, CDR1 is SNHLY, CDR2 FYNNEI.